This T cell receptor (beta chain) originates from a study of cytotoxic CD8 clonotypes in ibrutinib-treated CLL. The study's findings and limits: Clonality (at baseline) was higher than in age-matched healthy donors and tracked circulating CD8+ T-cell counts.

The data were produced by immunoSEQ multiplex PCR, yet TCRdb's version contains in-frame clones alone and is incomplete. The sample has about 29,000 clones, 55% to 75% seen once; the top ten hold roughly half. As to this clone: The antigen remains unidentified.

The V and J ends lost 2 bases and 2 bases, in that order; junction bases with no gene match: 3. This CDR3 has 15 amino acids. Per germline, CDR1 MDHEN and CDR2 SYDVKM. The V gene is TRBV28, the J gene TRBJ2-1, with 7 positions matching TRBD1. This receptor was identified in a human donor with chronic lymphocytic leukemia. Source: PBMCs, taken after 24 months of ibrutinib treatment. The CDR3 is CASSLRGTAYNEQFF. CDR3 DNA: TGTGCCAGCAGTTTACGTGGGACAGCCTACAATGAGCAGTTCTTC. The full variable domain, with the rest looked up from reference TRBV28 and TRBJ2-1, is DVKVTQSSRYLVKRTGEKVFLECVQDMDHENMFWYRQDPGLGLRLIYFSYDVKMKEKGDIPEGYSVSREKKERFSLILESASTNQTSMYLCASSLRGTAYNEQFFGPGTRLTVL.